This T cell receptor beta chain was recovered during a study of T cells after posttransplantation cyclophosphamide. Study-wide findings and caveats: Recipient CMV seropositivity and CMV reactivation strongly tracked TRB clonality. Later post-transplant blood repertoires were often dominated by donor CD8+ memory clones. Blood and skin or GI T cell repertoires showed limited TRB overlap.

The length of the CDR3 is 17 residues. Germline V lookup: CDR1 KGHSH, CDR2 LQKENI. The J segment lost 5 bases and the V segment lost 1 base, leaving 10 bases of the junction unmatched. The assay was immunoSEQ multiplex PCR, and TCRdb's table has in-frame clones only and misses some. Observed in the sample are about 24,000 clones, none of them singletons. This clone was picked up a small number of times. What it recognizes is unknown. This TCR was sampled from a woman aged 60-75 years in good health, CMV-negative, and a related stem cell transplant donor. This chain joins TRBV18 and TRBJ2-1; 8 nucleotides align to TRBD2. Sequences were obtained from PBMCs. This CDR3 is CASSPLWGSGDDNEQFF. The DNA for the CDR3 is TGTGCCAGCTCACCACTTTGGGGTAGCGGGGACGACAATGAGCAGTTCTTC.